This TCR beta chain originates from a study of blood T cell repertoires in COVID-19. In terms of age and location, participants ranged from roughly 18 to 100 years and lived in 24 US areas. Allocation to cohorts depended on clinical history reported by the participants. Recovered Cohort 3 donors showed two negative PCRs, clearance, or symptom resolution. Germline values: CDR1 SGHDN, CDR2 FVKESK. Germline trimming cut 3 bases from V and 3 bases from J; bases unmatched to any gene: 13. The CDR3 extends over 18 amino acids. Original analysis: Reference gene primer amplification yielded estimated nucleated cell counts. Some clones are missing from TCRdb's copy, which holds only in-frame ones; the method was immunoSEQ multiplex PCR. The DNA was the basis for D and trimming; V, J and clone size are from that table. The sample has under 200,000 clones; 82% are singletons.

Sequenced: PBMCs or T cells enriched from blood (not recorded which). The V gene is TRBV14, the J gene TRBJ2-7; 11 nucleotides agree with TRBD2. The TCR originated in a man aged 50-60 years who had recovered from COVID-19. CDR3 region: CASSHHRPRLAGNYEQYF. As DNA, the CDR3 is TGTGCCAGCAGCCATCATCGACCGAGACTAGCGGGGAACTACGAGCAGTACTTC.